This passage covers 29 T cell receptor beta chains from one sample sequenced in a study of CD8 T cells in Susac syndrome. When the RNA was reverse transcribed, random hexamers were used with an input of 0.5 to 1 ug. Each CDR3 protein gets one entry after TCRdb re-called the immunoSEQ multiplex PCR reads with MiXCR. The profile shows under 200,000 distinct CDR3 sequences, approximately 95% of them singletons. Sequenced material: CD8+ T cells from PBMCs. These receptor sequences come from a human donor with multiple sclerosis.

V is TRBV14 and J is TRBJ2-1; D gene uncertain. Germline V gives CDR1 SGHDN, CDR2 FVKESK. V dropped 0 bases and J dropped 6 bases, with 6 bases sitting between them. This CDR3 contains 13 residues. CDR3 sequence: CASSQDSLNEQFF. The CDR3 region has the DNA TGTGCCAGCAGCCAAGATAGCCTCAATGAGCAGTTCTTC.

The chain employs TRBV28 and TRBJ2-5; 7 bases match TRBD2. This CDR3 is 15 amino acids long. Germline values: CDR1 MDHEN, CDR2 SYDVKM. Trimming at V came to 7 bases and at J to 2 bases, leaving 10 bases not matched to a gene. This chain's CDR3 is CASTTLGTTQETQYF. The DNA of the CDR3 is TGTGCCAGCACCACACTCGGGACTACTCAAGAGACCCAGTACTTC.

The CDR3 spells CASSDLSDTQYF. The DNA of the CDR3 is TGTGCCAGCAGTGACCTGTCAGATACGCAGTATTTT. J is TRBJ2-3 and V is TRBV2; no clear D gene. Germline assignment: CDR1 SNHLY and CDR2 FYNNEI. With 3 bases removed from V and 4 bases from J, the gap between germline ends came to 5 bases. This CDR3 is built from 12 residues.

This chain uses TRBV20-1 with TRBJ2-7; the D is unclear. The CDR3 sequence is 12 residues long. The V gene lost 3 bases and the J gene lost 2 bases, with 8 bases spanning the gap. Germline V gene sequence: CDR1 DFQATT, CDR2 SNEGSKA (reference sequence). The CDR3 DNA follows: TGCAGTGCTAGGTACCTTACCTACGAGCAGTACTTC. Translated: CSARYLTYEQYF.

The V call is TRBV9, the J call TRBJ2-5, with a tentative D call TRBD2 (5 bases). Germline-derived CDR1 and CDR2 are SGDLS and YYNGEE. V lost 3 bases to trimming and J lost 1 base, with 16 bases between them. This CDR3 contains 16 residues. CDR3 sequence reads: CASSDPTGSSQETQYF. The CDR3 nucleotides read TGTGCCAGCAGCGACCCCACGGGGAGTAGCCAAGAGACCCAGTACTTC.

J is TRBJ2-1 and V is TRBV24-1; 8 bases agree with TRBD2. From germline, CDR1 is KGHDR and CDR2 SFDVKD. This CDR3 region has 16 residues. Trimming at V came to 3 bases and at J to 5 bases, leaving 8 bases not matched to a gene. CDR3 nucleotide sequence: TGTGCCACCAGTGATGCGACGGGGGGGCTTGACAATGAGCAGTTCTTC. Amino acid sequence: CATSDATGGLDNEQFF.

This CDR3 is CASSLLRQGPSEQYF. The CDR3 nucleotides read TGTGCCAGCAGTTTATTGCGACAGGGACCCTCCGAGCAGTACTTC. This rearrangement joins TRBV27 to TRBJ2-7; 7 positions match TRBD1. Trimming cost V 1 base and J 6 bases; bases outside gene matches: 9. The CDR3 spans 15 residues. CDR1 MNHEY and CDR2 SMNVEV come from the germline V gene (reference sequence).

In its sample, this clonotype was seen once. The genes are TRBV9 and TRBJ2-6; TRBD2 agrees at 9 bases. This CDR3 has 18 residues. Trimming removed 4 bases from V and 0 bases from J; junction bases left unmatched: 8. The V gene's germline CDR1 is SGDLS and CDR2 YYNGEE. CDR3 DNA sequence: TGTGCCAGCAGCCCCGCTAGCGGGGTCTACTCTGGGGCCAACGTCCTGACTTTC. It codes for CASSPASGVYSGANVLTF.

This clonotype appeared once. The rearrangement uses TRBV29-1 and TRBJ2-1, with D perhaps matching TRBD1 or TRBD2 (6 bases each). The CDR3 extends over 13 amino acids. Trimming took 5 bases from V and 1 from J, leaving 9 bases between them. CDR1 is SQVTM and CDR2 is ANQGSEA in the germline V gene. In DNA, the CDR3 is TGCAGCGTTCTAGGGGGGTCCTACAATGAGCAGTTCTTC. Translation gives CSVLGGSYNEQFF.

This rearrangement joins TRBV2 to TRBJ1-2; no firm D call. Germline V gene lookup returns CDR1 SNHLY and CDR2 FYNNEI. The CDR3 totals 10 residues. V shed 7 bases and J shed 4 bases, with 4 bases lying between them. This CDR3 is CASISYGYTF. CDR3 in DNA: TGTGCCAGCATCTCCTATGGCTACACCTTC.

This rearrangement joins TRBV20-1 to TRBJ1-4; the D gene is possibly TRBD1 (5 bases). V was pared by 6 bases and J by 0 bases, with 11 bases between. Germline assignment: CDR1 DFQATT and CDR2 SNEGSKA (reference sequence). This CDR3 spans 14 amino acids. This CDR3 reads CSAPDSTTNEKLFF. As DNA, the CDR3 is TGCAGTGCCCCTGACAGCACAACTAATGAAAAACTGTTTTTT.

The gene calls are TRBV19 and TRBJ1-2; D remains unclear. This CDR3 spans 11 amino acids. CDR1 and CDR2 from the germline V gene are LNHDA and SQIVND (reference sequence). V was trimmed by 5 bases and J by 5 bases, leaving 6 bases between them. CDR3 protein: CASSLLYGYTF. The CDR3 coding sequence is TGTGCCAGTAGTCTGCTGTATGGCTACACCTTC.

The V call is TRBV5-1, the J call TRBJ2-1; 7 bases map to TRBD2. Germline-derived CDR1 and CDR2 are SGHRS and YFSETQ. There are 13 residues in the CDR3. With 4 bases clipped from V and 15 bases from J, the junction kept 13 bases outside the gene matches. CDR3 DNA sequence: TGCGCCAGCAGCCACGGACTAGGCCCCGGGCTGTTCTTC. Amino acid sequence: CASSHGLGPGLFF.

The chain combines TRBV2 with TRBJ2-7, with 10 bases that match TRBD2. With 5 bases clipped from V and 2 bases from J, the junction kept 12 bases outside the gene matches. The CDR3 extends over 17 amino acids. Germline CDR1 SNHLY, CDR2 FYNNEI. The DNA for the CDR3 is TGTGCCAGCAGTTCGCCCCTGAGCGGGAGGGCCCCCTACGAGCAGTACTTC. Translated: CASSSPLSGRAPYEQYF.

This chain links TRBV29-1 with TRBJ2-1, with 7 bases aligning to TRBD2. Germline V gives CDR1 SQVTM, CDR2 ANQGSEA. The CDR3 is made up of 13 amino acids. After removal of 6 bases from V and 5 bases from J, the junction contained 7 bases not matched to a gene. The DNA for the CDR3 is TGCAGCGTATCACTAGCGCTTAACAATGAGCAGTTCTTC. Translating it yields CSVSLALNNEQFF.

There are a few counts of this clonotype. This rearrangement joins TRBV4-1 to TRBJ1-4; no clear D. V dropped 1 base and J dropped 7 bases, with 16 bases sitting between them. This CDR3 has 16 residues. In germline, CDR1 is MGHRA, CDR2 YSYEKL. CDR3 sequence reads: CASSQAWRAGGEKLFF. The DNA of the CDR3 is TGCGCCAGCAGCCAAGCGTGGAGGGCGGGAGGTGAAAAACTGTTTTTT.

The chain uses TRBV29-1 and TRBJ1-2; a possible D gene is TRBD1 (6 bases). Trimming removed 6 bases from V and 7 bases from J, with 21 bases in between. This CDR3 has 14 amino acids. Germline V gene data show CDR1 as SQVTM and CDR2 as ANQGSEA. The CDR3 DNA reads TGCAGCGTGGCCGAGCAGGGGTTAGTTTTTGGCTACACCTTC. It encodes CSVAEQGLVFGYTF.

This clonotype was counted once. This chain joins TRBV29-1 and TRBJ1-2; D is undetermined. Germline V gene lookup returns CDR1 SQVTM and CDR2 ANQGSEA. The CDR3 sequence is 13 residues long. V lost 5 bases and J lost 5, with 15 bases in between. CDR3 in amino acids: CSVRTRKEYGYTF. The CDR3 bases are TGCAGCGTTCGGACTCGTAAAGAATATGGCTACACCTTC.

The chain couples TRBV7-8 to TRBJ2-7; D possibly corresponds to TRBD1 (5 bases). The V gene's germline CDR1 is SGHVS and CDR2 FQNEAQ. The CDR3 consists of 15 residues. The V end lost 5 bases, the J end lost 3 bases, and 17 bases lay between the germline ends. This chain's CDR3 is CASSPHHAGRYEQYF. CDR3 coding DNA: TGTGCCAGCAGCCCCCACCATGCAGGGCGCTACGAGCAGTACTTC.

This rearrangement joins TRBV7-9 to TRBJ2-6; possible D gene TRBD2, 7 bases. The V end was cut by 5 bases, the J end by 6 bases, with 14 bases between. The CDR3 is 15 residues long. The germline V gene has CDR1 SEHNR and CDR2 FQNEAQ (reference sequence). The CDR3 sequence: CASSPWEGQANVLTF. The CDR3 DNA is TGTGCCAGCAGCCCGTGGGAGGGACAGGCCAACGTCCTGACTTTC. Supplemented by reference TRBV7-9 and TRBJ2-6, the full variable domain reads DTGVSQNPRHKITKRGQNVTFRCDPISEHNRLYWYRQTLGQGPEFLTYFQNEAQLEKSRLLSDRFSAERPKGSFSTLEIQRTEQGDSAMYLCASSPWEGQANVLTFGAGSRLTVL.

This sequence joins TRBV28 and TRBJ1-1; possibly TRBD1 for D (5 bases). Germline values: CDR1 MDHEN, CDR2 SYDVKM. This CDR3 has 16 residues. The ends were cut back, 4 bases at V and 1 base at J, with 16 bases in the middle. The CDR3 sequence is CASSSWNGGENTEAFF. The CDR3 DNA reads as TGTGCCAGCAGTTCGTGGAACGGGGGGGAGAACACTGAAGCTTTCTTT.

The chain links TRBV7-9 to TRBJ2-7, with D uncertain. Trimming removed 7 bases at V and 3 bases at J, with 7 bases between. CDR3 size: 11 residues. Germline V CDR1 and CDR2: SEHNR, FQNEAQ (reference sequence). CDR3 DNA sequence: TGTGCCAGCACCCCCGACTACGAGCAGTACTTC. It codes for CASTPDYEQYF.

This chain joins TRBV9 and TRBJ2-5, with 10 bases matching TRBD2. Per the germline V gene, CDR1 is SGDLS and CDR2 is YYNGEE. The CDR3 totals 15 residues. Germline trimming cut 4 bases from V and 4 bases from J; bases unmatched to any gene: 7. The CDR3 DNA reads as TGTGCCAGCAGCCCCAGCGGGGGGGCCTTAGAGACCCAGTACTTC. It encodes CASSPSGGALETQYF. The variable domain in full, with the rest retrieved from reference TRBV9 and TRBJ2-5, is DSGVTQTPKHLITATGQRVTLRCSPRSGDLSVYWYQQSLDQGLQFLIQYYNGEERAKGNILERFSAQQFPDLHSELNLSSLELGDSALYFCASSPSGGALETQYFGPGTRLLVL.

The V gene is TRBV6-5, the J gene TRBJ1-2, with TRBD1 as a possible D gene (6 bases). This CDR3 is 12 amino acids long. Germline CDR1 reads MNHEY; CDR2 reads SVGAGI. V was cut by 5 bases and J by 8 bases, with 12 bases left in between. The CDR3 is CASSLNRVGYTF. The CDR3 coding sequence is TGTGCCAGCAGTCTAAACAGGGTCGGCTACACCTTC.

V is TRBV5-1 and J is TRBJ2-7; D is unclear. The germline gives CDR1 SGHRS, CDR2 YFSETQ. CDR3 size: 12 residues. Trimming removed 3 bases from V and 7 bases from J, with 11 bases in between. This CDR3 is CASSYGPREQYF. The CDR3 DNA reads as TGCGCCAGCAGCTATGGACCGAGAGAGCAGTACTTC. Complete variable domain (other parts from reference TRBV5-1 and TRBJ2-7): KAGVTQTPRYLIKTRGQQVTLSCSPISGHRSVSWYQQTPGQGLQFLFEYFSETQRNKGNFPGRFSGRQFSNSRSEMNVSTLELGDSALYLCASSYGPREQYFGPGTRLTVT.

The gene calls are TRBV7-9 and TRBJ2-7; no definite D call. Germline CDR1 is SEHNR and CDR2 is FQNEAQ (reference sequence). The CDR3 totals 14 residues. V was cut by 0 bases and J by 4 bases, with 10 bases left in between. CDR3 in amino acids: CASSLAAYPYEQYF. The CDR3 DNA reads as TGTGCCAGCAGCTTAGCGGCATATCCATACGAGCAGTACTTC.

V usage is TRBV13 and J usage is TRBJ2-5; D is perhaps TRBD2 (5 bases). Per the germline V gene, CDR1 is PRHDT and CDR2 is FYEKMQ (reference sequence). With 5 bases removed from V and 7 bases from J, the gap between germline ends came to 14 bases. This CDR3 spans 13 amino acids. The CDR3 DNA follows: TGTGCCAGCAGCCCCTCCAGCGGTGTGACCCAGTACTTC. Translated: CASSPSSGVTQYF.

The chain uses TRBV6-5 and TRBJ2-5; 8 bases fit TRBD2. Germline V gene data show CDR1 as MNHEY and CDR2 as SVGAGI. The CDR3 totals 15 residues. V gave up 3 bases and J gave up 7 bases; unmatched junction bases: 10. As DNA, the CDR3 is TGTGCCAGCAGTTATCCGGCCGGGACTAGGGGGACCCAGTACTTC. As protein: CASSYPAGTRGTQYF.

The chain is built from TRBV6-6 and TRBJ2-1, with D uncertain. The CDR3 loop spans 13 amino acids. Looked up from germline, CDR1 is MNHNY and CDR2 is SVGAGI (reference sequence). Trimming stripped 8 bases from V and 6 bases from J, with 14 bases between. CDR3 nucleotides: TGTGCCAGCGGCGGCTATTTTGGCAATGAGCAGTTCTTC. This translates into CASGGYFGNEQFF.